This T cell receptor (beta chain) was captured by sequencing in a study of CD8 T cells in ankylosing spondylitis. This clonotype was recorded many times. Scientists made TCR beta libraries using quantitative 5'-RACE with molecular barcodes. TCRdb ran MiXCR on the 5' RACE reads and lists one entry per CDR3 protein. The table shows some 130,000 distinct CDR3 sequences, with around 9.7% occurring only once. Input material: blood, either unsorted or a sorted T cell fraction (not recorded which). This TCR derives from a male donor with ankylosing spondylitis or in good health (not recorded which).

The CDR3 reads CSARERTSGSFEQFF. The CDR3 bases are TGCAGTGCTAGAGAGAGGACTAGCGGGAGCTTTGAGCAGTTCTTC. This chain uses TRBV20-1 with TRBJ2-1, with 13 bases that match TRBD2. V lost 0 bases, J lost 9 bases, and 5 bases stayed unmatched. The germline CDR1 and CDR2 sequences are DFQATT and SNEGSKA (reference sequence). This CDR3 has 15 amino acids.